Listed here are 9 T cell receptor beta chains from one sample, sequenced in a study of T cell responses to AZD1222 COVID-19 vaccine. Clones were sequenced by immunoSEQ multiplex PCR, and TCRdb holds only the in-frame ones, with some missing. Among tens of thousands of clones, around nine tenths were seen once, and the ten largest hold 2.8%. Sequenced here: peripheral blood, sampled on day 0 of MenACWY control vaccination. The receptors shown here come from an adult in good health.

This clone was recorded a few times. V is TRBV9 and J is TRBJ1-4; a weak D match, TRBD1 (6 bases). CDR1 SGDLS and CDR2 YYNGEE come from the germline V gene. V was cut by 2 bases and J by 10 bases, with 15 bases left in between. The CDR3 has 14 residues. The CDR3 DNA sequence: TGTGCCAGCAGCGTTGGGGACACTAAGGGAAAACTGTTTTTT. Its translation is CASSVGDTKGKLFF.

V and J are TRBV2 and TRBJ2-7; D is unresolved. Germline CDR1 reads SNHLY; CDR2 reads FYNNEI. CDR3 length: 14 amino acids. Trimming cost V 4 bases and J 1 base, with 11 bases left between them. CDR3 residues: CASSVFAPSYEQYF. The CDR3 nucleotides read TGTGCCAGCAGTGTTTTCGCGCCTTCCTACGAGCAGTACTTC.

DNA of the CDR3: TGTGCCAGCAGCGTAGGGGGTACGAGCTCTGGAAACACCATATATTTT. This codes for CASSVGGTSSGNTIYF. This chain links TRBV9 with TRBJ1-3; D is uncertain. CDR1 and CDR2 from the germline V gene are SGDLS and YYNGEE. V was shortened by 0 bases and J by 0 bases, with 10 bases between the two germline ends. The CDR3 has 16 amino acids. Full variable domain (remainder filled in from reference TRBV9 and TRBJ1-3): DSGVTQTPKHLITATGQRVTLRCSPRSGDLSVYWYQQSLDQGLQFLIQYYNGEERAKGNILERFSAQQFPDLHSELNLSSLELGDSALYFCASSVGGTSSGNTIYFGEGSWLTVV.

The chain uses TRBV9 and TRBJ1-3; D unresolved. Germline V CDR1 and CDR2: SGDLS, YYNGEE. This CDR3 region has 16 residues. The V end lost 0 bases, the J end lost 0 bases, and 10 bases lay between the germline ends. Here the CDR3 reads CASSVDLPHSGNTIYF. The CDR3 bases are TGTGCCAGCAGCGTAGACCTACCCCACTCTGGAAACACCATATATTTT.

V gene TRBV5-4 combines with J gene TRBJ2-1; TRBD1 agrees at 10 bases. Germline V gene lookup returns CDR1 SGHNT and CDR2 YYREEE (reference sequence). The CDR3 contains 14 residues. J lost 8 bases, V lost 2 bases, and 4 bases had no gene match. CDR3 residues: CASSLGQGGDEQFF. The CDR3 coding sequence is TGTGCCAGCAGCTTAGGACAGGGGGGCGATGAGCAGTTCTTC.

The chain links TRBV6-5 to TRBJ1-4, with 9 bases aligning to TRBD1. Germline loops: CDR1 MNHEY, CDR2 SVGAGI. The V and J ends lost 2 bases and 7 bases, in that order; junction bases with no gene match: 2. This CDR3 comprises 14 residues. Here the CDR3 DNA reads TGTGCCAGCAGTTACCTGACAGGGGGTGAAAAACTGTTTTTT. Translated: CASSYLTGGEKLFF.

The chain recombines TRBV7-4 with TRBJ2-1; D not resolved. This CDR3 region has 14 residues. V lost 11 bases to trimming and J lost 6 bases, with 20 bases between them. Germline CDR1 is SGHVT and CDR2 is SQSDAQ. The DNA for the CDR3 is TGTGCCGGCGCGAGGTCAAGGGCCCTCAATGAGCAGTTCTTC. Its protein is CAGARSRALNEQFF.

The chain links TRBV7-2 to TRBJ1-3; no reliable D call. Germline lookup yields CDR1 SGHTA and CDR2 FQGNSA. V shed 2 bases and J shed 0 bases, with 8 bases lying between them. There are 15 residues in the CDR3. CDR3 DNA: TGTGCCAGCAGCTTAAATTTAATCTCTGGAAACACCATATATTTT. As protein: CASSLNLISGNTIYF.

This chain links TRBV4-1 with TRBJ2-1, with TRBD2 matching over 10 bases. Unmatched junction bases numbered 10, after V lost 2 bases and J lost 6 bases. The germline gives CDR1 MGHRA, CDR2 YSYEKL. CDR3 size: 17 residues. CDR3 in amino acids: CASSQRHFASGGNEQFF. The CDR3, as DNA: TGCGCCAGCAGCCAAAGGCACTTTGCTAGCGGGGGCAATGAGCAGTTCTTC.